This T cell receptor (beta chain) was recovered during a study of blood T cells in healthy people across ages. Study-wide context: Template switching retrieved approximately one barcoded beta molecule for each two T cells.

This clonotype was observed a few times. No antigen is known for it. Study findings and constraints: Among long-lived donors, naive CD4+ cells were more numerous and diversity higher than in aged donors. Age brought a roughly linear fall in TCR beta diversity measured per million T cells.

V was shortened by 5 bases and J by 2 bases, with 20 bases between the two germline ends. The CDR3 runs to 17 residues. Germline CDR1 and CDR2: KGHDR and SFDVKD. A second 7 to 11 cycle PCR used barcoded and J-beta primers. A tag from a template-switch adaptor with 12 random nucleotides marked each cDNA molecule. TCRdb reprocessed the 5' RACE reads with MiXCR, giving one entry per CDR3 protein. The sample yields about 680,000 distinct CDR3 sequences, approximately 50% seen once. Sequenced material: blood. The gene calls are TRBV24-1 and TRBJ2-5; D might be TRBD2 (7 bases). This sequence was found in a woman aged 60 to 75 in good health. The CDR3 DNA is TGTGCCACCAGTGGGAGGGGGGGTCTCGCTATTCAAGAGACCCAGTACTTC. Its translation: CATSGRGGLAIQETQYF.